This T cell receptor beta chain was observed in a study of cytomegalovirus exposure and HLA in healthy donors (TCRdb year 2017). About the study as a whole: An earlier analysis of roughly 500 of the donors reported approximately 270 Gb of sequence data and around 120 million unique TCR beta sequences from around 200 million T cells. Roughly 290 gigabases of sequencing data and around 80 million unique TCR sequences made up an early release that covered over 550 HLA-typed donors. Of the roughly 400 genotyped donors, over 65% fell in the genetic ancestry cluster associated with self-reported Caucasian donors. The study was designed to test whether signatures of past pathogen exposure could be identified by cataloging public T cell receptors. Using immunosequencing, the study profiled T cell repertoires from 500 to 800 subjects and related those repertoires to cytomegalovirus serostatus. Along with the approximately 670-subject first cohort, a separate validation cohort of more than 90 different subjects was used. To predict cytomegalovirus infection status, the study combined high-throughput TCR immunosequencing, statistical association of individual TCRs with disease status, and machine learning. A later analysis re-examined previously published TCR beta repertoires from roughly 720 donors and added high-resolution HLA genotyping to investigate patterns of TCR occurrence. Rather than drawing on any new phenotypic data, the later analysis identified candidate immune exposures from TCR beta sequences and the way those sequences occurred across donors. In an earlier analysis of 587 of the donors, high-throughput TCR beta sequencing was used to judge whether each TCR beta V gene segment behaved as functional or pseudogenic. Donor age, sex, ethnicity and CMV serostatus were compiled together with the repertoire data. In a later genetic analysis, genome-wide SNP genotypes for about 55% of the roughly 670 donors were used, and that subset was treated as a discovery cohort. All discovery cohort repertoires had been generated using a single sequencing platform. Class I and class II HLA loci were covered by the typing at four-digit resolution. Typing coverage varied by locus: roughly 620-640 donors for A, B, C, DRB1 and DQB1; approximately 500 for DQA1; some 610 for DPA1; under 490 for DPB1. Because of strong linkage in the cohort, a handful of DR-DQ haplotypes were treated as single units for association and clustering. Across 398 genotyped donors of the cohort, an average of approximately 240,000 unique TCR beta nucleotide sequences per donor were sequenced, and roughly 20% of those sequences were non-productive.

The library was prepared using the immunoSEQ multiplex PCR assay. A mixture of 60 forward primers for TCR Vbeta segments and 13 reverse primers for TCR Jbeta segments was used in the multiplex PCR. The CDR3 region of rearranged TCR beta genes was amplified from genomic DNA by a multiplex PCR assay. On the Illumina HiSeq System, the amplified TCR beta libraries were sequenced as 87-base-pair reads. Per the original workflow: Across the roughly 700 repertoires, a later analysis counted about 81 million unique TCR beta chains, roughly 11 million of which were shared by at least two donors. Raw reads were error-corrected and collapsed into unique sequences with a nearest-neighbor algorithm that merged closely related sequences to remove PCR and sequencing errors. CDR3 sequences were aligned to IMGT reference sequences to assign V, D and J gene segments. For a sequence to be retained, at least a six-nucleotide match to both a V gene segment and a J gene segment was required. A rearrangement counted as productive if the CDR3 had no stop codons and remained in frame with V and J, and every other rearrangement counted as non-productive. CDR3 was defined according to IMGT convention as the region running from the second conserved V-encoded cysteine to the conserved J-encoded phenylalanine. The earlier analysis of 550 to 650 of the donors excluded any sequence lacking an unambiguous match to a single V gene segment. An earlier analysis of 587 of the donors classified V segments as functional when productive rearrangements were above 56.7% and as segregating when the standard deviation between donors was above 5%. A statistical classification framework was built to diagnose cytomegalovirus status from the catalog of TCR beta chain sequences. In a later analysis, TCR nucleotide sequences were compared against IMGT/GENE-DB human TR gene sequences so that V and J genes could be assigned. In a later analysis, CDR3 sequences and most-parsimonious VDJ recombination scenarios were assigned using the TCRdist pipeline. In a later analysis, every TCR beta chain was defined by the combination of its CDR3 amino acid sequence and its V-gene family, and reads without a unique V-gene family were dropped. To address suspected cross-contamination and a sequencing artifact, a later analysis removed 592 highly shared, low-generation-probability nucleotide sequences. In a later analysis, a clonal expansion index was calculated for each public chain from normalized within-repertoire ranks of inferred template counts. In a later analysis, generation probabilities were computed using a VDJ recombination model fitted to out-of-frame rearrangements, and the results were checked against IGoR. In a later analysis, hypergeometric tests were used to score TCR-TCR, TCR-HLA and TCR-CMV co-occurrence, with a repertoire-size bias correction applied to TCR pairs. To estimate false discovery rates, a later analysis permuted the HLA or CMV assignments 20 times. In a later analysis, co-occurring TCRs were grouped using DBSCAN, and TCRdist sequence similarity was added for clustering within HLA-allele-positive subsets. Co-occurrence clustering excluded repertoires with fewer than 30,000 or more than 120,000 public chains, plus five with anomalous nucleotide sharing. Entries here come from immuneACCESS through TCRdb and include only in-frame sequences with V and J called. Some clones fail to appear in such tables; in the studies checked, an unresolved V gene covers under half of the shortfall, and the cause of the remainder is unknown. That table gives V, J and clone size, and the DNA gave D and trimming. Within this sample are around 120,000 clones, with around 74% of them counted one time only. Together, the top ten hold approximately 30% of the sample.

A word on this clone: No cognate antigen has been identified for it. Base qualities are not at hand, and no much larger clone is one base apart.

The cohort consisted of 670 or so healthy bone marrow donors. At the time of sampling, all cohort members were nominally healthy, though unrecorded immune exposures were likely present. The donor tested CMV seropositive and was one of the 289 seropositive cohort members. A peripheral blood sample was collected from each donor, and TCR beta sequencing was performed on peripheral blood mononuclear cells. The Qiagen DNeasy Blood Extraction Kit was used to extract genomic DNA from the blood cell samples. Study-wide findings and limitations: A cluster of highly shared sequence variants was judged likely to be a technical artifact of the sequencing pipeline. Some 15 rarely observed V segments, including chromosome 9 orphons, were excluded from the earlier analysis of just under 600 of the donors because counts were too low. A later analysis found that TCR association rates varied across HLA loci, with DRB1 alleles showing the most associated TCRs and HLA-C alleles the fewest. In the study, approximately 160 TCR beta chains were listed as associated with cytomegalovirus. Because HLA typing was missing for some donors at each locus, association tests included only the typed subset. In a later analysis, most CMV-associated TCR beta chains were found to appear HLA-restricted, with HLA associations seemingly driven largely by CMV exposure. According to a later analysis, parvovirus B19, influenza, CMV and Epstein-Barr virus appeared linked to several top co-occurrence clusters. Assigning TCR associations to individual alleles was difficult when HLA alleles, especially DR and DQ, strongly co-occurred. Correlated functional status among segregating V segments might be attributable to linkage disequilibrium, but an unknown experimental factor could not be ruled out. In this cohort, only TCR beta chains were sequenced, and detectable features were limited by the absence of alpha or paired-chain data. In a later analysis, HLA-associated TCR beta chains were found to be more clonally expanded and to have lower generation probabilities than equally common non-associated chains. It was suggested by the authors that the approach could potentially be generalized to other disease states and immunological phenotypes. A further reported finding was that TCR beta sequences accurately predicted the HLA-A and HLA-B alleles for most subjects in the first cohort. In an earlier analysis of some 550 of the donors, most TCR beta V segments were observed in productive rearrangements about 87% or about 30% of the time, broadly matching IMGT annotations. A later genetic analysis associated a missense DCLRE1C variant with V-gene and J-gene trimming of TCR beta chains, and an independent cohort replicated the association. In vitro tests confirmed that three of the cytomegalovirus-associated TCR beta chains recognize cytomegalovirus antigens. Across donors, most TCR sequences were observed very rarely, whereas some public TCRs were present in many individuals. According to a later genetic analysis, donors in an Asian-associated ancestry cluster had fewer N-insertions in productive TCRs than the roughly 670-donor mean. The only immune exposure information available for the cohort was CMV serostatus. Roughly uniform sequencing depth across donors was assumed in presence/absence analyses, although this assumption may not hold. At a false discovery rate of 0.05, a later analysis linked under 20,000 TCR beta sequences to specific HLA alleles. Cytomegalovirus status was reported to be diagnosed by the classifier with high specificity and sensitivity in both the original and validation cohorts.

The specimen sequenced was PBMCs. This clonotype was sampled from a man aged 60 to 69 in good health and CMV-seropositive.

CDR3 protein: CASGLNYEQYF. The base sequence is TGTGCCAGCGGGCTAAACTACGAGCAGTACTTC. The chain was built from TRBV6-6 and TRBJ2-7; the D gene cannot be named for sure. CDR1 and CDR2 are read off the germline V gene (reference sequence) as MNHNY and SVGAGI. Between the V and J ends, shortened by 8 bases and 3 bases respectively, the junction contains 8 bases. The CDR3, cysteine through phenylalanine, is 11 amino acids long. The sequence is cut down to CDR3 DNA, 33 bases in frame from base 1.